The 2 T cell receptor beta chains below were found in one sample sequenced in a study of blood T cell repertoires in COVID-19. TCRdb keeps only in-frame clones here, not all; method: immunoSEQ multiplex PCR. The sample holds a few hundred thousand clones, roughly 86% seen once. The specimen sequenced was PBMCs or T cells enriched from blood (not recorded which). Source of these receptors: a man in his forties in a cohort exposed to, infected with or recovered from COVID-19 (not recorded which).

This sequence joins TRBV5-1 and TRBJ1-1; TRBD1 is a possible D gene (6 bases). The germline gives CDR1 SGHRS, CDR2 YFSETQ. CDR3 size: 13 residues. The V and J ends lost 4 bases and 1 base respectively, with 8 bases between them. The CDR3 region is CASSPQGNTEAFF. DNA of the CDR3: TGCGCCAGCAGCCCACAGGGGAACACTGAAGCTTTCTTT.

The rearrangement links TRBV20-1 to TRBJ1-1, with a weak D call TRBD1 (5 bases). V lost 6 bases, J lost 9 bases, and 14 bases lay in between. Looked up from germline, CDR1 is DFQATT and CDR2 is SNEGSKA (reference sequence). The CDR3 consists of 11 residues. The CDR3 loop reads CSASPQGKAFF. In nucleotides, the CDR3 is TGCAGTGCCAGCCCCCAGGGCAAAGCTTTCTTT.